The rows below give T cell receptor beta chains drawn from one sample of a study of shared clonotypes between healthy human individuals. TCRdb's table, derived via immunoSEQ multiplex PCR, lists solely in-frame clones and lacks some. The table includes about 2.4 million clones, roughly 93% detected once. Input material: naive CD4+ T cells from PBMCs. The source is a man younger than 30 in good health. Some clones in this sample may be carry-over from other donors' samples. The CDR3 runs from the conserved cysteine through the conserved F or W. Fields, in order: J gene, V gene, clone size, D gene, CDR3 DNA, CDR3 protein. D genes are given only for firm matches. Clone size is stated in some rows and not others, as once, few, many or a class when expanded.

TRBJ2-5,TRBV5-1,NA,TRBD1,TGCGCCAGCTCTTGGACAGGGGTAATTGGAGAGACCCAGTACTTC,CASSWTGVIGETQYF
TRBJ2-5,TRBV5-1,NA,NA,TGCGCCAGCAGCTTGGCCCCGGCGGGCGCCCAAGAGACCCAGTACTTC,CASSLAPAGAQETQYF
TRBJ2-7,TRBV7-2,NA,NA,TGTGCCAGCAGCTCCCCCGGGAGTACGTACGAGCAGTACTTC,CASSSPGSTYEQYF
TRBJ1-3,TRBV15,NA,NA,TGTGCCACCAGCGGAAGATGGGGGGCTCGTGGAAACACCATATATTTT,CATSGRWGARGNTIYF
TRBJ2-2,TRBV5-4,NA,TRBD1,TGTGCCAGCAGCCCAGGACAGGCCTCCGGGGAGCTGTTTTTT,CASSPGQASGELFF
TRBJ2-7,TRBV28,NA,NA,TGTGCCAGCAGTTTAGGGCAGGGGACCTACGAGCAGTACTTC,CASSLGQGTYEQYF
TRBJ1-2,TRBV2,once,NA,TGTGCCAGCTGGGAGTACAGGGAGAGCTACACCTTC,CASWEYRESYTF
TRBJ2-1,TRBV5-1,NA,TRBD2,TGCGCCAGCAGCTTGGCCGGGACTAGCGGGTTAGAGCAGTTCTTC,CASSLAGTSGLEQFF
TRBJ2-1,TRBV9,NA,TRBD2,TGTGCCAGCAGCGTGGCGGGAGTGACCTACAATGAGCAGTTCTTC,CASSVAGVTYNEQFF
TRBJ1-3,TRBV18,NA,TRBD1,TGTGCCAGCTCACCTAACGGACAGGGAATAGGAAACACCATATATTTT,CASSPNGQGIGNTIYF
TRBJ1-2,TRBV4-2,NA,TRBD1,TGTGCCAGCAGCCAGGCAAAGACAGGGTACTATGGCTACACCTTC,CASSQAKTGYYGYTF
TRBJ2-2,TRBV19,NA,TRBD1,TGTGCCAGTAGTTCCCGGACAGGGGGGCACGGGGAGCTGTTTTTT,CASSSRTGGHGELFF
TRBJ2-5,TRBV4-1,NA,TRBD1,TGCGCCAGCAGCCATGTTGGACAGGGGGTGAGAGAGACCCAGTACTTC,CASSHVGQGVRETQYF
TRBJ2-7,TRBV18,NA,TRBD2,TGTGCCAGCTCACCCTTCGGACTAGCGGATTACGAGCAGTACTTC,CASSPFGLADYEQYF
TRBJ1-5,TRBV5-3,NA,TRBD1,TGTGCCAGAAGCTTGGCCAGGGGGGACAGGGACCTAAGCAATCAGCCCCAGCATTTT,CARSLARGDRDLSNQPQHF
TRBJ1-2,TRBV28,NA,TRBD1,TGTGCCAGCAGCTCTGGGACAGCCTTCTATGGCTACACCTTC,CASSSGTAFYGYTF
TRBJ2-7,TRBV7-2,NA,NA,TGTGCCAGCAGCTTAGAGGGGGCCTACGAGCAGTACTTC,CASSLEGAYEQYF
TRBJ2-3,TRBV7-2,NA,TRBD2,TGTGCCAGCAGCCCAGGACTAGCGATAAGTAATCTGCAGTATTTT,CASSPGLAISNLQYF
TRBJ2-7,TRBV28,once,TRBD2,TGTGCCAGCATCCCACTAGCGGGATATGAGCAGTACTTC,CASIPLAGYEQYF
TRBJ2-1,TRBV5-1,NA,NA,TGCGCCAGCAGCTTGGCGGGGGACCTCTCCTACAATGAGCAGTTCTTC,CASSLAGDLSYNEQFF
TRBJ1-4,TRBV7-9,NA,NA,TGTGCCAGCAGCAGTGAAGGGGGGACTAATGAAAAACTGTTTTTT,CASSSEGGTNEKLFF
TRBJ1-5,TRBV6-1,NA,NA,TGTGCCAGCAGTGTCGTCAATGGCAATCAGCCCCAGCATTTT,CASSVVNGNQPQHF
TRBJ2-7,TRBV4-1,NA,NA,TGCGCCAGCAGTCAAGGAAGGGTCGCCCCACAAGGGTATGAGCAGTACTTC,CASSQGRVAPQGYEQYF
TRBJ1-2,TRBV2,NA,NA,TGTGCCAGCAGTCCACAGGGTAACTATGGCTACACCTTC,CASSPQGNYGYTF
TRBJ1-2,TRBV27,NA,NA,TGTGCCAGCAGTGGGGCCGTCGAACTTCTCACCACGAAGGTGTACACCTTC,CASSGAVELLTTKVYTF
TRBJ2-2,TRBV14,once,NA,TGTGCCAGCAGCCAATTACCGGGCCTTAGGGGCACCGGGGAGCTGTTTTTT,CASSQLPGLRGTGELFF
TRBJ2-5,TRBV28,NA,NA,TGTGCCAGCAGTTTATTGCAGGCCCAAGAGACCCAGTACTTC,CASSLLQAQETQYF
TRBJ2-1,TRBV7-3,NA,TRBD2,TGTGCCAGCAGCCCGAGGACTAGCGACGATGAGCAGTTCTTC,CASSPRTSDDEQFF
TRBJ2-3,TRBV11-2,NA,NA,TGTGCCAGCAGCTCCCAGTTAGGCAGCCCCACAGATACGCAGTATTTT,CASSSQLGSPTDTQYF
TRBJ1-2,TRBV15,NA,NA,TGTGCCACCAGCAGGGGGTCCCATGGGGATGGCTACACCTTC,CATSRGSHGDGYTF
TRBJ1-1,TRBV5-1,NA,NA,TGCGCCAGCAGTTACGATCGCACTGAAGCTTTCTTT,CASSYDRTEAFF
TRBJ2-1,TRBV28,NA,TRBD1,TGTGCCAGCAGAGTCCGGGACAGGGAGGGGAATGAGCAGTTCTTC,CASRVRDREGNEQFF
TRBJ2-7,TRBV7-9,NA,NA,TGTGCCAGCAGCTTAGGTCGGGGGCCTCAGGGCGAGCAGTACTTC,CASSLGRGPQGEQYF
TRBJ2-1,TRBV7-2,NA,NA,TGTGCCAGCAGCGCTGCGTGGGGTCTTTACAATGAGCAGTTCTTC,CASSAAWGLYNEQFF